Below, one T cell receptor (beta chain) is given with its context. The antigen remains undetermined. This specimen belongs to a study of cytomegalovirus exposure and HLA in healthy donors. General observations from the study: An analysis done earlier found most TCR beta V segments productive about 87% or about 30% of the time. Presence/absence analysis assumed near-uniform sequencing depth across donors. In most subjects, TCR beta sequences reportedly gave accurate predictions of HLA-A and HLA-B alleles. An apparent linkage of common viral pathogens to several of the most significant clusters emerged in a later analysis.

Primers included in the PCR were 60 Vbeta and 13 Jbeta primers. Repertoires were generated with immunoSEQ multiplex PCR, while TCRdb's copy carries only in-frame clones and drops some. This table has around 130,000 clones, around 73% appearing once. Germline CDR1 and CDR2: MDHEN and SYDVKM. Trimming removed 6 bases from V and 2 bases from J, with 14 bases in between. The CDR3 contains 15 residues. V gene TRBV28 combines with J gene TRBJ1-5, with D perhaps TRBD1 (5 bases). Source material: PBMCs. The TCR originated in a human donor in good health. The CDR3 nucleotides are TGTGCCAGCAGCCCTTGGGGGGACCGCAATCAGCCCCAGCATTTT. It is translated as CASSPWGDRNQPQHF.